The 10 T cell receptor beta chains in this list originate from one sample, sequenced in a study of blood T cell repertoires in COVID-19 (dated by TCRdb to the early 2020s). The library was prepared using the immunoSEQ multiplex PCR assay. TCRdb retrieved this table from immuneACCESS and kept in-frame rearrangements only. Not all clones are present; in checked studies, unresolved V genes account for under half, and no reason is known for the remainder. Recorded for this sample are over 250,000 clones; just under 90% of them occurred a single time. The ten largest clones take up around 1.9% of the sample. What was sequenced was PBMCs or T cells enriched from blood (not recorded which). The receptors were gathered from a woman in her sixties who had recovered from COVID-19.

The CDR3: CASSQFGGSNQPQHF. CDR3 nucleotide sequence: TGTGCCAGCAGCCAATTCGGAGGGAGCAATCAGCCCCAGCATTTT. This rearrangement joins TRBV3-1 (or the pseudogene TRBV3-2) to TRBJ1-5; unclear D gene. V shed 2 bases and J shed 1 base, with 9 bases lying between them. This CDR3 contains 15 residues. CDR1 is LGHDT, CDR2 YNNKEL, per germline (reference sequence).

The chain is built from TRBV9 and TRBJ1-4; TRBD1 agrees at 7 bases. V gave up 2 bases and J gave up 7 bases; unmatched junction bases: 8. The CDR3 spans 15 residues. Germline CDR1 and CDR2: SGDLS and YYNGEE. CDR3 loop: CASSVGQAVTEKLFF. CDR3 coding DNA: TGTGCCAGCAGCGTCGGACAGGCCGTTACTGAAAAACTGTTTTTT.

The CDR3: CASSPGGAGAGEQYF. CDR3 DNA sequence: TGTGCCAGCAGCCCCGGGGGAGCGGGAGCTGGGGAGCAGTACTTC. The chain couples TRBV11-1 to TRBJ2-7; 8 nucleotides align to TRBD2. V dropped 5 bases and J dropped 7; count of bases not matched to a gene: 13. Per the germline V gene, CDR1 is SGHAT and CDR2 is FQDESV (reference sequence). The CDR3 consists of 15 residues.

CDR3 bases: TGTGCCAGCAGTTTTACCGGGACAGGGGATACGCAGTATTTT. It codes for CASSFTGTGDTQYF. The J gene is TRBJ2-3, the V gene TRBV6-5, with 9 bases aligning to TRBD1. The V gene's germline CDR1 is MNHEY and CDR2 SVGAGI. The CDR3 extends over 14 amino acids. V was clipped by 4 bases and J by 6 bases; unmatched bases: 5.

The chain has TRBV13 and TRBJ1-1; D is unresolved. Germline V lookup: CDR1 PRHDT, CDR2 FYEKMQ (reference sequence). CDR3 length equals 14 residues. The V gene lost 3 bases and the J gene lost 4 bases, with 12 bases spanning the gap. The CDR3 loop is CASSFPTRSTEAFF. DNA for the CDR3: TGTGCCAGCAGCTTCCCCACCAGGTCCACTGAAGCTTTCTTT.

This chain joins TRBV27 and TRBJ1-2, with D hard to call. V was shortened by 7 bases and J by 7 bases, with 22 bases between the two germline ends. Germline V lookup: CDR1 MNHEY, CDR2 SMNVEV (reference sequence). CDR3 length: 15 amino acids. The CDR3 is CASKASGRMVLGYTF. CDR3 sequence (DNA): TGTGCCAGCAAAGCTAGCGGCAGGATGGTCCTTGGCTACACCTTC.

This clone was counted between two and nine times. The chain couples TRBV7-2 to TRBJ2-7; the match to TRBD2 covers 8 bases. This CDR3 contains 16 residues. The trim removed 2 bases at V and 1 base at J, leaving 7 bases unmatched. Germline lookup yields CDR1 SGHTA and CDR2 FQGNSA. The CDR3 region has the DNA TGTGCCAGCAGCTTATCACTAAGCGGGGGATCCTACGAGCAGTACTTC. Its protein product is CASSLSLSGGSYEQYF.

The genes are TRBV27 and TRBJ2-7; 7 bases line up with TRBD1. The germline V gene has CDR1 MNHEY and CDR2 SMNVEV (reference sequence). V was pared by 3 bases and J by 0 bases, with 8 bases of the junction left unmatched. This CDR3 region has 16 residues. This CDR3 is CASSFLEGTVSYEQYF. In nucleotides, the CDR3 is TGTGCCAGCAGTTTTTTAGAGGGGACAGTCTCCTACGAGCAGTACTTC.

The rearrangement uses TRBV9 and TRBJ2-3, with no clear D. Per germline, CDR1 SGDLS and CDR2 YYNGEE. The length of the CDR3 is 14 residues. Trimming took off 3 bases at V and 5 bases at J, with 13 bases between the two ends. The CDR3 loop reads CASSGIALGDTQYF. CDR3 nucleotide sequence: TGTGCCAGCAGCGGTATAGCCCTGGGAGATACGCAGTATTTT.

The gene calls are TRBV3-1 (or the pseudogene TRBV3-2) and TRBJ2-3; tentatively, D is TRBD1 (5 bases). The CDR3 covers 14 residues. Germline V CDR1 and CDR2: LGHDT, YNNKEL (reference sequence). Trimming shortened V by 3 bases and J by 1 base, and 8 bases separated the two germline ends. The CDR3 DNA follows: TGTGCCAGCAGCCACGACAGACGCACAGATACGCAGTATTTT. This codes for CASSHDRRTDTQYF.